This T cell receptor beta chain was documented in a study of molecular identifiers for immune sequencing clone quantification. Study-wide findings and caveats: One cell's worth of spiked Jurkat TCR RNA was reportedly detectable among approximately 1 million naive cells. Clones with over 20 RNA copies captured over 98% of effector molecules but under 1% of naive ones.

In preparing bulk TCR libraries, previously described methods and listed TCR primers were used. TCRdb re-called the PCR reads through MiXCR, storing one row per CDR3 protein. This sample has about 510,000 distinct CDR3 sequences, with 20% to 25% found just once. This clonotype was seen only a few times. Its antigen is unknown. The V end lost 9 bases, the J end lost 6 bases, and 14 bases lay between the germline ends. The CDR3 covers 13 residues. Looked up from germline, CDR1 is LNHDA and CDR2 is SQIVND (reference sequence). This sequence originates from a human donor in good health. Some libraries in this study had Jurkat cell RNA spiked in. This sequence joins TRBV19 and TRBJ2-2, with a possible D match to TRBD2 (6 bases). Input material: naive CD8+ T cells from blood, with Jurkat cell RNA spiked in. Specified subset: FACS-sorted CD8+CD4-CCR7+CD45RA+ naive T cells. This CDR3 is CASRFGGAGELFF. The CDR3 region has the DNA TGTGCCAGCCGGTTCGGCGGGGCCGGGGAGCTGTTTTTT.